This T cell receptor (beta chain) was sequenced during a study of T cell responses to AZD1222 COVID-19 vaccine. Broader study findings: Reportedly, nearly half of unique spike TCRs recognized epitopes outside B.1.351/B.1.1.7 mutations.

Points on this clone: The antigen remains undetermined.

Germline assignment: CDR1 SGHRS and CDR2 YFSETQ. Germline trimming cut 4 bases from V and 4 bases from J; bases unmatched to any gene: 4. The CDR3 sequence is 13 residues long. Repertoires were generated with immunoSEQ multiplex PCR, while TCRdb's copy carries only in-frame clones and drops some. The sample lists over 100,000 clones, roughly 90% occurring once. This chain connects TRBV5-1 to TRBJ2-7; TRBD1 agrees at 8 bases. The source material was peripheral blood, sampled on day 0 of AZD1222 vaccination. The receptor was isolated from an adult in good health. DNA of the CDR3: TGCGCCAGCAGCACAGGGGGAATTTACGAGCAGTACTTC. Its translation is CASSTGGIYEQYF.